This T cell receptor beta chain emerged from a study of blood T cells in healthy people across ages. A minimum of 5 micrograms of total RNA was extracted per sample. Using a J-beta primer mix together with a sample-barcoded 5' primer, a second PCR was run for roughly 6 to 11 cycles. TCRdb processed the 5' RACE reads anew with MiXCR; each CDR3 protein has one entry. The profile covers approximately 1.5 million distinct CDR3 sequences, with roughly a third appearing a single time and 11% taken by the ten largest. This clonotype was seen a few times. Specimen: blood. The sequence was collected from a young woman in good health.

CDR3 bases: TGTGCCACCCAGGGGACTAGCGGGATTAGGGGAGACAATGAGCAGTTCTTC. Translated: CATQGTSGIRGDNEQFF. The chain couples TRBV28 to TRBJ2-1, with 13 bases identical to TRBD2. The CDR3 covers 17 residues. In germline, CDR1 is MDHEN, CDR2 SYDVKM. Losses at the gene ends were 10 bases for V and 5 bases for J; bases not matched to a gene: 14.